This entry lists 32 T cell receptor beta chains sequenced from one sample in a study of early T cells in non-severe SARS-CoV-2 infection. TCRdb re-called the 5' RACE reads through MiXCR, storing one row per CDR3 protein. The sample lists about 77,000 distinct CDR3 sequences; over 9% were seen once. Sample: whole blood. Receptors originate from an adult who was a healthcare worker with PCR-confirmed SARS-CoV-2 infection or an uninfected control (not recorded which).

On this clonotype itself: The junction departs from the called germline gene at one end, perhaps through a read error. This chain joins TRBV18 and TRBJ2-1; possibly TRBD1 for D (5 bases). Germline assignment: CDR1 KGHSH and CDR2 LQKENI. The CDR3 has 13 residues. The CDR3 DNA sequence: TGTGCCACCTCAGGGTCGGACTACAATGAGCAGTTCTTC. Protein product: CATSGSDYNEQFF. Based on the CDR3 plus reference TRBV18 and TRBJ2-1, the full variable domain is NAGVMQNPRHLVRRRGQEARLRCSPMKGHSHVYWYRQLPEEGLKFMVYLQKENIIDESGMPKERFSAEFPKEGPSILRIQQVVRGDSAAYFCATSGSDYNEQFFGPGTRLTVL.

This clonotype was observed at least ten times. The rearrangement links TRBV10-1 to TRBJ1-5; a possible D gene is TRBD1 (5 bases). The V end was cut by 5 bases, the J end by 0 bases, with 11 bases between. This CDR3 contains 15 residues. From germline, CDR1 is WNHNN and CDR2 SYGVQD (reference sequence). The CDR3 here is CASSIGTDSNQPQHF. The CDR3 coding sequence is TGCGCCAGCAGTATCGGGACTGATAGCAATCAGCCCCAGCATTTT.

This clonotype occurred a few times. V is TRBV30 and J is TRBJ1-3; the D gene is possibly TRBD1 (5 bases). CDR1 GTSNPN and CDR2 SVGIG come from the germline V gene (reference sequence). This CDR3 has 13 amino acids. V was shortened by 3 bases and J by 5 bases, with 11 bases between the two germline ends. The CDR3 loop is CAWSSGGRNTIYF. In DNA form, the CDR3 reads TGTGCCTGGAGCAGTGGGGGTAGAAACACCATATATTTT.

In its sample, this clonotype was seen a few times. The chain couples TRBV29-1 to TRBJ2-5; D might be TRBD2 (5 bases). With 7 bases removed from V and 7 bases from J, the gap between germline ends came to 19 bases. Germline-derived CDR1 and CDR2 are SQVTM and ANQGSEA. This CDR3 spans 13 amino acids. CDR3 sequence (DNA): TGCAGCGCTTCTACCGGGATCAAGGGGACCCAGTACTTC. Protein: CSASTGIKGTQYF.

This clonotype was observed a single time. J is TRBJ2-7 and V is TRBV2; D not resolved. The germline CDR1 and CDR2 sequences are SNHLY and FYNNEI. This CDR3 comprises 12 residues. With 3 bases removed from V and 4 bases from J, the gap between germline ends came to 7 bases. The CDR3 DNA is TGTGCCAGCAGTGACGCCCGGTACGAGCAGTACTTC. Translation gives CASSDARYEQYF.

Only a few counts were recorded for this clonotype. The chain uses TRBV7-6 and TRBJ2-2; 10 bases fit TRBD2. The CDR3 runs to 17 residues. After removal of 1 base from V and 4 bases from J, the junction contained 6 bases not matched to a gene. CDR1 and CDR2 from the germline V gene are SGHVS and FNYEAQ. CDR3 sequence (DNA): TGTGCCAGCAGCTTAGGAACTAGCGGGGCACCCACCGGGGAGCTGTTTTTT. This codes for CASSLGTSGAPTGELFF.

The chain links TRBV10-3 to TRBJ2-2; D is undetermined. The CDR3 totals 16 residues. CDR1 ENHRY and CDR2 SYGVKD come from the germline V gene. Trimming took off 0 bases at V and 0 bases at J, with 8 bases between the two ends. The CDR3: CAISESLGSNTGELFF. The CDR3 DNA is TGTGCCATCAGTGAGTCTCTAGGTTCGAACACCGGGGAGCTGTTTTTT.

In this sample, this clonotype turned up a few times. The genes are TRBV10-1 and TRBJ2-4; D ambiguous. Looked up from germline, CDR1 is WNHNN and CDR2 is SYGVQD (reference sequence). Trimming pared 3 bases from V and 3 bases from J, leaving 15 bases between. The CDR3 spans 16 residues. In DNA form, the CDR3 reads TGCGCCAGCAGTGATACAACTTGGGGTGGCAAAAACATTCAGTACTTC. Its protein product is CASSDTTWGGKNIQYF.

In this sample, this clonotype turned up many times. The chain combines TRBV20-1 with TRBJ2-2, with no clear D. Trimming stripped 3 bases from V and 7 bases from J, with 9 bases between. The CDR3 is 12 residues long. In germline, CDR1 is DFQATT, CDR2 SNEGSKA (reference sequence). The CDR3 loop reads CSASKSVGELFF. The CDR3 DNA is TGCAGTGCTAGTAAATCCGTCGGGGAGCTGTTTTTT.

As DNA, the CDR3 is TGCGCCAGCAGTGAGTCCTGGGACACAGATACGCAGTATTTT. Its protein is CASSESWDTDTQYF. The chain joins TRBV10-1 to TRBJ2-3; D is uncertain. CDR3 length equals 14 residues. Per germline, CDR1 WNHNN and CDR2 SYGVQD (reference sequence). Trimming shortened V by 0 bases and J by 2 bases, and 6 bases separated the two germline ends.

In this sample, this clonotype turned up many times. J is TRBJ1-5 and V is TRBV6-2 or TRBV6-3, with 7 bases aligning to TRBD1. Trimming cost V 5 bases and J 0 bases; bases outside gene matches: 13. Germline V CDR1 and CDR2: MNHEY, SVGEGT. The CDR3 is 18 residues long. This CDR3 reads CASSPLGTAQSSNQPQHF. For the CDR3, the DNA is TGTGCCAGCAGTCCTCTCGGGACAGCTCAATCTAGCAATCAGCCCCAGCATTTT.

This clonotype appeared a few times. The gene calls are TRBV7-2 and TRBJ2-7, with 10 bases aligning to TRBD2. The germline V gene has CDR1 SGHTA and CDR2 FQGNSA. Unmatched junction bases numbered 13, after V lost 10 bases and J lost 7 bases. The CDR3 runs 14 residues. The CDR3, as DNA: TGTGCCACCAGGCAGGGGCTAGCGGGAGTTGAGCAGTACTTC. This sequence encodes CATRQGLAGVEQYF. Using reference TRBV7-2 and TRBJ2-7 for the parts outside the CDR3, the full variable domain is GAGVSQSPSNKVTEKGKDVELRCDPISGHTALYWYRQSLGQGLEFLIYFQGNSAPDKSGLPSDRFSAERTGGSVSTLTIQRTQQEDSAVYLCATRQGLAGVEQYFGPGTRLTVT.

The sample holds a few counts of this clonotype. The gene calls are TRBV12-3 or TRBV12-4 and TRBJ1-4, with D possibly being TRBD1 (5 bases). With 3 bases removed from V and 5 bases from J, the gap between germline ends came to 10 bases. The CDR3 runs 14 residues. The CDR3 sequence: CASSLGLPNEKLFF. Here the CDR3 DNA reads TGTGCCAGCAGTTTGGGACTTCCCAATGAAAAACTGTTTTTT.

This clonotype was counted at least ten times. V usage is TRBV21-1 and J usage is TRBJ2-7; TRBD2 reflects the table's D call only, with no check against the DNA. TRBV21-1 is classified as a pseudogene. The CDR3 covers 17 residues. The CDR3 is CASYRDSGRGRSYEQYF. DNA for the CDR3: TGTGCCAGCTATAGAGATAGCGGGAGGGGTAGGTCCTACGAGCAGTACTTC.

This sequence joins TRBV9 and TRBJ2-1; 12 bases fit TRBD2. The CDR3 totals 15 residues. Germline CDR1 SGDLS, CDR2 YYNGEE. V was clipped by 0 bases and J by 9 bases; unmatched bases: 4. The chain's CDR3 is CASSVAGLAGFEQFF. CDR3 coding DNA: TGTGCCAGCAGCGTAGCGGGACTAGCGGGCTTTGAGCAGTTCTTC.

At least ten counts were recorded for this clonotype. CDR3 sequence reads: CASSPTAGTGGWNTEAFF. The CDR3 coding sequence is TGTGCCAGCAGCCCTACAGCCGGGACAGGGGGCTGGAACACTGAAGCTTTCTTT. This rearrangement joins TRBV5-4 to TRBJ1-1, with 12 bases that match TRBD1. This CDR3 spans 18 amino acids. After removal of 4 bases from V and 1 base from J, the junction contained 11 bases not matched to a gene. Germline V gene sequence: CDR1 SGHNT, CDR2 YYREEE (reference sequence).

This clonotype was observed at least ten times. The rearrangement joins TRBV19 to TRBJ1-2; unclear D gene. The CDR3 length is 15 residues. The V end lost 6 bases, the J end lost 0 bases, and 14 bases lay between the germline ends. The germline V gene encodes CDR1 LNHDA and CDR2 SQIVND (reference sequence). The CDR3 coding sequence is TGTGCCAGTAGACGTGGCAGCGAAACTAACTATGGCTACACCTTC. Protein product: CASRRGSETNYGYTF.

The gene calls are TRBV5-1 and TRBJ2-7; the match to TRBD2 covers 8 bases. The junction had 15 bases not matched to a gene; V was cut back by 4 bases and J by 3 bases. CDR3 length equals 17 residues. Germline values: CDR1 SGHRS, CDR2 YFSETQ. The CDR3 sequence is CASSPREVSGSLYEQYF. CDR3 sequence (DNA): TGCGCCAGCAGCCCACGAGAGGTCAGCGGGAGTCTCTACGAGCAGTACTTC. Drawing the rest from reference TRBV5-1 and TRBJ2-7, the complete variable domain is KAGVTQTPRYLIKTRGQQVTLSCSPISGHRSVSWYQQTPGQGLQFLFEYFSETQRNKGNFPGRFSGRQFSNSRSEMNVSTLELGDSALYLCASSPREVSGSLYEQYFGPGTRLTVT.

The rearrangement links TRBV28 to TRBJ2-3; D gene uncertain. Germline assignment: CDR1 MDHEN and CDR2 SYDVKM. Trimming pared 4 bases from V and 5 bases from J, leaving 10 bases between. There are 13 residues in the CDR3. CDR3 amino acids: CASSSGLRDTQYF. The CDR3 coding sequence is TGTGCCAGCAGTTCGGGCCTGCGAGATACGCAGTATTTT.

The chain is built from TRBV5-1 and TRBJ1-1; D may be TRBD1 (6 bases). Trimming took 5 bases from V and 3 from J, leaving 20 bases between them. Germline CDR1 is SGHRS and CDR2 is YFSETQ. The CDR3 has 16 residues. CDR3 protein: CASSGRGWSQDTEAFF. For the CDR3, the DNA is TGCGCCAGCAGTGGCAGGGGATGGTCCCAGGACACTGAAGCTTTCTTT.

At least ten counts were recorded for this clonotype. J is TRBJ1-3 and V is TRBV9; 10 bases align to TRBD1. V was pared by 4 bases and J by 12 bases, with 7 bases of the junction left unmatched. There are 13 residues in the CDR3. Germline V CDR1 and CDR2: SGDLS, YYNGEE. CDR3 sequence (DNA): TGTGCCAGCAGCCCAGGACAGGGGGTGCACATATATTTT. It encodes CASSPGQGVHIYF.

This clonotype has a handful of counts. The CDR3 spells CSANVLLYEQYF. CDR3 sequence (DNA): TGCAGTGCTAACGTTTTGCTCTACGAGCAGTACTTC. The rearrangement uses TRBV20-1 and TRBJ2-7; D unresolved. The CDR3 covers 12 residues. The germline V and J ends were trimmed by 4 bases and 3 bases, with 10 bases remaining between them. Germline CDR1 DFQATT, CDR2 SNEGSKA (reference sequence).

This clonotype was counted at least ten times. CDR3 DNA: TGTGCCAGCAGTCCGGGACAGGGATCCTTCCGGAACACTGAAGCTTTCTTT. It codes for CASSPGQGSFRNTEAFF. J is TRBJ1-1 and V is TRBV27, with 9 bases that match TRBD1. The CDR3 is 17 residues long. Germline CDR1 and CDR2: MNHEY and SMNVEV (reference sequence). Trimming at V came to 5 bases and at J to 1 base, leaving 11 bases not matched to a gene.

With regard to this clonotype: A much larger clone lies one base from this, so it may be a read error. The chain joins TRBV28 to TRBJ1-2, with D perhaps TRBD1 (6 bases). CDR3 length: 14 amino acids. Germline values: CDR1 MDHEN, CDR2 SYDVKM. The V gene lost 6 bases and the J gene lost 5 bases, with 16 bases spanning the gap. The DNA of the CDR3 is TGTGCCAGCAGCCAGCCGCGGACAGAATATGGCTACACCTTC. Protein: CASSQPRTEYGYTF.

Note on this clonotype: Compared with germline, one end of the junction differs, possibly owing to a read error. This chain uses TRBV10-3 with TRBJ1-2; D possibly corresponds to TRBD1 (6 bases). CDR1 is ENHRY and CDR2 is SYGVKD in the germline V gene. The CDR3 runs to 10 residues. CDR3 sequence: CAYDEGGCTF. For the CDR3, the DNA is TGTGCCTACGACGAGGGGGGCTGCACCTTC.

This clonotype was recorded at least ten times. The V call is TRBV19, the J call TRBJ1-5; D not certain. The V end was cut by 7 bases, the J end by 2 bases, with 15 bases between. From germline, CDR1 is LNHDA and CDR2 SQIVND (reference sequence). The CDR3 extends over 15 amino acids. CDR3 nucleotides: TGTGCCAGTACCCCTCCGGGCCGCGGCAATCAGCCCCAGCATTTT. Translating it yields CASTPPGRGNQPQHF.

This clonotype was detected ten times or more. The V and J genes are TRBV4-1 and TRBJ2-7, with no clear D. The CDR3 extends over 14 amino acids. Germline-derived CDR1 and CDR2 are MGHRA and YSYEKL. Trimming took off 5 bases at V and 2 bases at J, with 13 bases between the two ends. The CDR3 DNA reads as TGCGCCAGCAGCAACCGAGGAAGGGCCTACGAGCAGTACTTC. Its translation is CASSNRGRAYEQYF.

The V and J genes are TRBV7-8 and TRBJ2-3; D not resolved. Germline CDR1 and CDR2: SGHVS and FQNEAQ. Between the trimmed V and J ends, which lost 1 base and 2 bases, there was a span of 13 bases. The CDR3 has 16 amino acids. Written as DNA, the CDR3 is TGTGCCAGCAGCTTAGTGGCTCCCCATCCCACAGATACGCAGTATTTT. Translating it yields CASSLVAPHPTDTQYF.

The rearrangement uses TRBV11-2 and TRBJ2-4; D is unclear. Deletions cut 0 bases from V and 0 bases from J, with 12 bases between. The germline CDR1 and CDR2 sequences are SGHAT and FQNNGV. The CDR3 totals 17 residues. The CDR3 sequence: CASSLDQGIGAKNIQYF. The CDR3 DNA is TGTGCCAGCAGCTTAGATCAAGGGATCGGAGCCAAAAACATTCAGTACTTC.

This clonotype has just a few counts. This sequence joins TRBV28 and TRBJ2-2; 8 bases map to TRBD2. The CDR3 is 15 residues long. From germline, CDR1 is MDHEN and CDR2 SYDVKM. Trimming removed 7 bases from V and 0 bases from J; junction bases left unmatched: 4. The CDR3 loop is CASTREATNTGELFF. The CDR3 nucleotides read TGTGCCAGCACGCGGGAGGCGACGAACACCGGGGAGCTGTTTTTT.

This clonotype was counted at least ten times. V and J are TRBV10-3 and TRBJ2-1; D uncertain. V was trimmed by 10 bases and J by 4 bases, leaving 11 bases between them. This CDR3 comprises 12 residues. Germline loops: CDR1 ENHRY, CDR2 SYGVKD. This CDR3 reads CATEDLYNEQFF. Here the CDR3 DNA reads TGTGCCACCGAGGATTTATACAATGAGCAGTTCTTC.

The gene calls are TRBV20-1 and TRBJ2-2; D is perhaps TRBD2 (6 bases). The CDR3 extends over 13 amino acids. Trimming shortened V by 6 bases and J by 8 bases, and 16 bases separated the two germline ends. Germline V lookup: CDR1 DFQATT, CDR2 SNEGSKA (reference sequence). CDR3 in DNA: TGCAGTGCCGGGACTGCTTTAGGGGGGGAGCTGTTTTTT. Translated: CSAGTALGGELFF.